Following are 9 T cell receptor beta chains from one sample sequenced in a study of response to subunit inactivated influenza vaccine. From the RT-PCR reads, TCRdb called clonotypes with MiXCR, one entry per CDR3 protein. Found here are approximately 520,000 distinct CDR3 sequences, approximately 15% of them singletons; the top ten hold roughly 3%. The specimen comprised CD4+ T cells sorted from PBMCs, sampled 23 months after vaccination. Receptors originate from a man between 50 and 75 years old who received an inactivated influenza vaccine.

There are many counts of this clonotype. This chain joins TRBV3-1 and TRBJ2-5, with 7 nucleotides matching TRBD2. J was trimmed by 0 bases and V by 4 bases; bases with no gene match: 5. This CDR3 is 15 amino acids long. Germline assignment: CDR1 LGHDT and CDR2 YNNKEL (reference sequence). The CDR3 nucleotides are TGTGCCAGCAGCCCGGGGGGTACGTACCAAGAGACCCAGTACTTC. Encoded protein: CASSPGGTYQETQYF.

This clonotype has more than one count but fewer than ten. V and J are TRBV20-1 and TRBJ2-2; the D gene is possibly TRBD1 (6 bases). V shed 5 bases and J shed 0 bases, with 13 bases lying between them. This CDR3 has 15 amino acids. Germline V gives CDR1 DFQATT, CDR2 SNEGSKA (reference sequence). CDR3 sequence reads: CSAVGGRANTGELFF. CDR3 in DNA: TGCAGTGCTGTAGGGGGTCGCGCGAACACCGGGGAGCTGTTTTTT.

In its sample, this clonotype was seen many times. This chain connects TRBV29-1 to TRBJ1-1; D remains ambiguous. V lost 7 bases, J lost 7 bases, and 13 bases lay in between. The CDR3 is 11 residues long. Germline values: CDR1 SQVTM, CDR2 ANQGSEA. CDR3 residues: CSAGRAFEAFF. For the CDR3, the DNA is TGCAGCGCCGGGCGCGCCTTTGAAGCTTTCTTT.

This clonotype was seen a few times. This sequence joins TRBV9 and TRBJ1-6; 7 nucleotides match TRBD1. The trim removed 4 bases at V and 9 bases at J, leaving 7 bases unmatched. The CDR3 sequence is 14 residues long. CDR1 and CDR2 (germline): SGDLS, YYNGEE. CDR3 sequence (DNA): TGTGCCAGCAGCACTCGACAGGGTGGTTCACCCCTCCACTTT. Translating gives CASSTRQGGSPLHF.

The gene calls are TRBV11-1 and TRBJ2-1; 8 nucleotides match TRBD2. V shed 1 base, J shed 6 bases, and the junction held 5 bases outside the gene matches. Germline values: CDR1 SGHAT, CDR2 FQDESV (reference sequence). The CDR3 runs to 15 residues. This chain's CDR3 is CASSLERTSPNEQFF. The CDR3 nucleotides are TGTGCCAGCAGCTTAGAGAGGACTAGCCCCAATGAGCAGTTCTTC. Using reference TRBV11-1 and TRBJ2-1 for the parts outside the CDR3, the full variable domain is EAEVAQSPRYKITEKSQAVAFWCDPISGHATLYWYRQILGQGPELLVQFQDESVVDDSQLPKDRFSAERLKGVDSTLKIQPAELGDSAMYLCASSLERTSPNEQFFGPGTRLTVL.

This clonotype was recorded at least ten times. The V call is TRBV11-2, the J call TRBJ2-3; TRBD2 aligns across 12 bases. V lost 2 bases and J lost 5; bases outside the gene matches: 14. The CDR3 sequence is 19 residues long. The germline V gene has CDR1 SGHAT and CDR2 FQNNGV. Here the CDR3 DNA reads TGTGCCAGCAGCTTAAATTGGCCTAGCGGGGGGGCCCGGCTAGATACGCAGTATTTT. Translation gives CASSLNWPSGGARLDTQYF. The full variable domain, rest sourced from reference TRBV11-2 and TRBJ2-3, is EAGVAQSPRYKIIEKRQSVAFWCNPISGHATLYWYQQILGQGPKLLIQFQNNGVVDDSQLPKDRFSAERLKGVDSTLKIQPAKLEDSAVYLCASSLNWPSGGARLDTQYFGPGTRLTVL.

This chain joins TRBV4-2 and TRBJ2-1, with TRBD1 matching 9 bases. Germline values: CDR1 LGHNA, CDR2 YNFKEQ. V lost 4 bases and J lost 0; bases outside the gene matches: 4. CDR3 length: 16 amino acids. The CDR3 sequence: CASSLGTGSSYNEQFF. The CDR3 nucleotides read TGTGCCAGCAGCCTAGGGACAGGGAGCTCCTACAATGAGCAGTTCTTC.

This clonotype showed up many times. The V gene is TRBV29-1, the J gene TRBJ2-7; D perhaps matches TRBD2 (6 bases). V lost 3 bases, J lost 6 bases, and 15 bases lay in between. Germline V gives CDR1 SQVTM, CDR2 ANQGSEA. This CDR3 is 13 amino acids long. The CDR3 loop is CSVDMGGLGEQYF. The CDR3 region has the DNA TGCAGCGTTGATATGGGGGGTTTGGGCGAGCAGTACTTC.

This clonotype has at least ten counts. The chain combines TRBV20-1 with TRBJ1-2, with 7 bases identical to TRBD1. With 5 bases clipped from V and 1 base from J, the junction kept 7 bases outside the gene matches. Per the germline V gene, CDR1 is DFQATT and CDR2 is SNEGSKA (reference sequence). The CDR3 is made up of 14 amino acids. CDR3 sequence reads: CSASQGNSNYGYTF. In DNA form, the CDR3 reads TGCAGTGCTTCACAGGGGAATAGTAACTATGGCTACACCTTC.